This TCR beta chain is drawn from a study of cytomegalovirus exposure and HLA in healthy donors (dated by TCRdb to 2015 to 2018). About the study as a whole: According to an earlier analysis of several hundred of the donors, about 170 million T cells yielded roughly 110 million unique TCR beta sequences and about 280 Gb of sequence data. Roughly 300 gigabases of sequencing data and tens of millions of unique TCR sequences were included in an early release covering roughly 600 HLA-typed donors. Roughly 5 DR-DQ haplotypes were handled as single units for association and clustering because linkage in the cohort was strong. Typing coverage varied by locus: roughly 629-640 donors for A, B, C, DRB1 and DQB1; roughly 510 for DQA1; some 610 for DPA1; 450 to 480 for DPB1. In a later analysis, previously published TCR beta repertoires from 666 donors were re-analyzed and high-resolution HLA genotyping was added so that TCR occurrence patterns could be studied. To decide whether each TCR beta V gene segment behaved as functional or pseudogenic, an earlier analysis of fewer than 750 of the donors relied on high-throughput TCR beta sequencing. Across about 370 genotyped donors of the cohort, an average of roughly 250,000 unique TCR beta nucleotide sequences per donor were sequenced, and roughly 20% of those sequences were non-productive. Rather than drawing on any new phenotypic data, the later analysis identified candidate immune exposures from TCR beta sequences and the way those sequences occurred across donors. The study aimed to test whether cataloging public T cell receptors could reveal signatures of past pathogen exposure. The T cell repertoires of 666 subjects were profiled by immunosequencing and related to cytomegalovirus serostatus. The study combined high-throughput TCR immunosequencing, statistical association of individual TCRs with disease status, and machine learning to predict cytomegalovirus infection status. Both class I and class II loci were covered by HLA typing, at four-digit resolution. Every repertoire in the discovery cohort had been generated on one and the same sequencing platform. Of the 300 to 450 genotyped donors, roughly 80% were placed in the genetic ancestry cluster associated with self-reported Caucasian donors. A later genetic analysis took genome-wide SNP genotypes for about 55% of the 666 donors and used that subset as a discovery cohort. Besides the first cohort of some 670 subjects, a separate validation cohort made up of 120 different subjects was used. Donor age, sex, ethnicity and CMV serostatus were compiled alongside the repertoire data.

The cohort comprised around 700 healthy bone marrow donors. At the time of sampling, all cohort members were nominally healthy, though unrecorded immune exposures were likely present. The donor was CMV seronegative and was included in the group of a few hundred seronegative cohort members. Each donor provided a peripheral blood sample, and peripheral blood mononuclear cells were used for TCR beta sequencing. Genomic DNA extraction from the blood cell samples was performed with the Qiagen DNeasy Blood Extraction Kit. Overall study results and their limits: Some IMGT-functional V segments, including TRBV6-2 and TRBV6-3, could not be told apart with the 87-base-pair reads, so those segments were excluded. The classifier was reported to diagnose cytomegalovirus status with high specificity and sensitivity in both the original and validation cohorts. V-gene and J-gene trimming of TCR beta chains was associated with a missense DCLRE1C variant in a later genetic analysis, and the association was replicated in an independent cohort. While some public TCRs were present in many individuals, most TCR sequences turned up only very rarely across donors. A later analysis found that most CMV-associated TCR beta chains appeared HLA-restricted, with HLA associations seemingly driven largely by CMV exposure. Around 16 rarely observed V segments, including chromosome 9 orphons, were excluded from the earlier analysis of approximately 500 of the donors because counts were too low. A later analysis found that HLA-associated TCR beta chains were more clonally expanded and had lower generation probabilities than equally common non-associated chains. According to the authors, the approach could potentially be generalized to other disease states and immunological phenotypes. HLA typing was unavailable for some donors at each locus, so association tests used only the typed subset. Assigning TCR associations to individual alleles was difficult when HLA alleles, especially DR and DQ, strongly co-occurred. According to a later genetic analysis, donors in an Asian-associated ancestry cluster had fewer N-insertions in productive TCRs than the approximately 630-donor mean. For the cohort, immune exposure information was limited to CMV serostatus. Correlated functional status among segregating V segments might reflect linkage disequilibrium, but an unknown experimental factor could not be ruled out. Roughly uniform sequencing depth across donors was assumed in presence/absence analyses, although this assumption may not hold. Specific HLA alleles were associated with 15,000 to 20,000 TCR beta sequences at a false discovery rate of 0.05 in a later analysis. Several of the top co-occurrence clusters appeared to be linked to parvovirus B19, influenza, CMV and Epstein-Barr virus, according to a later analysis. Only TCR beta chains were sequenced in this cohort, and the absence of alpha or paired-chain data limited detectable features. In vitro tests confirmed that three of the cytomegalovirus-associated TCR beta chains recognize cytomegalovirus antigens. A group of highly shared sequence variants was considered likely to be a technical artifact of the sequencing pipeline. A further reported finding was that TCR beta sequences accurately predicted the HLA-A and HLA-B alleles for most subjects in the first cohort. In the study, approximately 160 TCR beta chains were listed as associated with cytomegalovirus. In a later analysis, the rate of TCR association differed among HLA loci, with DRB1 alleles having the most associated TCRs and HLA-C alleles having the fewest. In an earlier analysis of over 550 of the donors, most TCR beta V segments were observed in productive rearrangements about 90% or about 30% of the time, broadly matching IMGT annotations.

Notes on this clone: Its antigen is currently not known. No base-level quality is on record; no much larger clone is a single base apart.

Taken from cysteine to phenylalanine, the CDR3 has 13 residues. Just the 39-base CDR3 DNA is kept, in frame starting at base 1. From a lookup of the germline V gene, CDR1 and CDR2 are SQVTM and ANQGSEA. V and J lose 5 bases and 0 bases, and a span of 8 bases separates them. Receptors were amplified or captured by the immunoSEQ multiplex PCR assay. For the multiplex PCR, a mixture combining 60 forward primers for TCR Vbeta segments and 13 reverse primers for TCR Jbeta segments was used. The CDR3 region of rearranged TCR beta genes was amplified from genomic DNA by a multiplex PCR assay. On the Illumina HiSeq System, the amplified TCR beta libraries were sequenced as 87-base-pair reads. Per the original workflow: Across the 500 to 750 repertoires, a later analysis counted about 81 million unique TCR beta chains, 9.5 million to 13 million of which were shared by at least two donors. To remove PCR and sequencing errors, raw reads were error-corrected and collapsed into unique sequences using a nearest-neighbor algorithm that merged closely related sequences. V, D and J gene segments were assigned by aligning CDR3 sequences to IMGT reference sequences. For a sequence to be retained, at least a six-nucleotide match to both a V gene segment and a J gene segment was required. A rearrangement was called productive if the CDR3 had no stop codons and remained in frame with V and J, and every other rearrangement was called non-productive. CDR3 was defined according to IMGT convention as the region running from the second conserved V-encoded cysteine to the conserved J-encoded phenylalanine. In an earlier analysis of around 540 of the donors, sequences lacking an unambiguous match to a single V gene segment were excluded. An earlier analysis of 587 of the donors classified V segments as functional when productive rearrangements were above 56.7% and as segregating when the standard deviation between donors was above 5%. A statistical classification framework was developed to diagnose cytomegalovirus status using the catalog of TCR beta chain sequences. A later analysis assigned V and J genes by comparing TCR nucleotide sequences with IMGT/GENE-DB human TR gene sequences. Using the TCRdist pipeline, a later analysis assigned CDR3 sequences along with most-parsimonious VDJ recombination scenarios. In a later analysis, each TCR beta chain was defined by its CDR3 amino acid sequence together with its V-gene family, and reads lacking a unique V-gene family were excluded. As a way to deal with suspected cross-contamination and a sequencing artifact, a later analysis dropped 450 to 700 nucleotide sequences that were highly shared and had low generation probability. A later analysis calculated a clonal expansion index for each public chain from normalized within-repertoire ranks of inferred template counts. In a later analysis, generation probabilities were computed with a VDJ recombination model fitted to out-of-frame rearrangements, and the resulting probabilities were checked against IGoR. In a later analysis, hypergeometric tests were used to score TCR-TCR, TCR-HLA and TCR-CMV co-occurrence, with a repertoire-size bias correction applied to TCR pairs. False discovery rates were estimated in a later analysis by permuting HLA or CMV assignments 20 times. In a later analysis, co-occurring TCRs were grouped using DBSCAN, and TCRdist sequence similarity was added for clustering within HLA-allele-positive subsets. For co-occurrence clustering, repertoires with fewer than 30,000 or more than 120,000 public chains were excluded, along with about five repertoires with anomalous nucleotide sharing. The immuneACCESS repertoire file appears here via TCRdb, limited to in-frame rearrangements. These files lack a portion of the clones; in checked studies, under half of the deficit traces to unresolved V genes, and the cause of the others is not known. From that table come the V and J calls and clone size; the DNA was used to work out D and trimming. The sample table holds about 190,000 clones, of which more than 75% were seen once. The top ten constitute roughly 1.3% of the sample.

The sample comprised PBMCs. The rearrangement joined TRBV29-1 to TRBJ2-1, with the D segment identity uncertain. The clonotype was recovered from a man under 40 in good health and CMV-seronegative. At the DNA level, the sequence is TGCAGCGTTCCCGGGTACTCCTACAATGAGCAGTTCTTC. The resulting protein is CSVPGYSYNEQFF.